This TCR beta chain was identified in a study of identical twins. Study-wide points: Excess sharing by twins proved weaker in beta out-of-frame sequences. Insertions ran lower in abundant cord blood beta clonotypes, though not in memory repertoires.

As regards this clonotype: Its antigen remains unidentified. Possible read error: a much larger clone is one base away.

TCRdb itself ran the 5' RACE reads through MiXCR, one entry per CDR3 protein. The sample consists of 690,000 or so distinct CDR3 sequences, more than 6.5% of them appearing once. Separately, the same data were catalogued under a study of yellow fever vaccine responses in identical twins.

This clonotype was sampled from a woman under 30 in good health. Source material: PBMCs.

In nucleotides, the CDR3 is TGCAGCGTTGTGGAGGCTGGGTCCTACAATGAGAAGTTCTTC. As protein: CSVVEAGSYNEKFF. The chain uses TRBV29-1 and TRBJ2-1; D perhaps matches TRBD2 (5 bases). This CDR3 spans 14 amino acids. Germline-derived CDR1 and CDR2 are SQVTM and ANQGSEA.